One and the same sample provided the 25 T cell receptor beta chains below, sequenced in a study of cytomegalovirus exposure and HLA in healthy donors. The PCR contained 60 Vbeta and 13 Jbeta primers. Sequenced by immunoSEQ multiplex PCR; TCRdb stores in-frame clones only, minus some. There are some 200,000 clones in the sample; roughly 68% occur only once, and about 1.7% lies in the top ten. Sequencing was carried out using PBMCs. These receptors all stem from a woman between 25 and 40 years old in good health and CMV-seronegative.

This clone was counted a few times. Written as DNA, the CDR3 is TGTGCCAGCAGCCCCTCGGACGGGAGGGGATCCTACGAGCAGTACTTC. Residues: CASSPSDGRGSYEQYF. J is TRBJ2-7 and V is TRBV7-9; 8 bases map to TRBD2. Germline V gene sequence: CDR1 SEHNR, CDR2 FQNEAQ (reference sequence). This CDR3 is built from 16 residues. V shed 5 bases, J shed 1 base, and the junction held 10 bases outside the gene matches.

V is TRBV7-8 and J is TRBJ2-1, with D hard to call. V was clipped by 0 bases and J by 9 bases, with 9 bases between them. The CDR3 consists of 13 residues. Per the germline V gene, CDR1 is SGHVS and CDR2 is FQNEAQ. The CDR3 sequence is CASSLARGSEQFF. The CDR3 DNA sequence: TGTGCCAGCAGCTTAGCGCGAGGCTCTGAGCAGTTCTTC.

The chain uses TRBV7-9 and TRBJ1-1; TRBD1 might be the D (5 bases). This CDR3 is built from 13 residues. The V gene's germline CDR1 is SEHNR and CDR2 FQNEAQ (reference sequence). Trimming took off 5 bases at V and 5 bases at J, with 12 bases between the two ends. The CDR3 sequence: CASSLGGSTEAFF. The CDR3 DNA reads TGTGCCAGCAGCCTGGGGGGTTCGACTGAAGCTTTCTTT.

The rearrangement links TRBV9 to TRBJ2-3, with 9 bases identical to TRBD2. Germline CDR1 is SGDLS and CDR2 is YYNGEE. The CDR3 covers 16 residues. After removal of 3 bases from V and 4 bases from J, the junction contained 9 bases not matched to a gene. CDR3 protein: CASSEGTSSFADTQYF. CDR3 DNA sequence: TGTGCCAGCAGCGAGGGGACTAGCAGTTTCGCAGATACGCAGTATTTT.

J is TRBJ1-2 and V is TRBV5-1; 7 nucleotides agree with TRBD1. Germline CDR1 is SGHRS and CDR2 is YFSETQ. CDR3 size: 17 residues. V trimming: 0 bases; J trimming: 1 base; junction bases outside the gene matches: 9. In DNA, the CDR3 is TGCGCCAGCAGCTTGGGGTTCACAGGGGAGATTAACTATGGCTACACCTTC. Translated: CASSLGFTGEINYGYTF.

The chain joins TRBV7-9 to TRBJ1-1, with 8 bases that match TRBD1. The CDR3 runs to 15 residues. CDR1 and CDR2 (germline): SEHNR, FQNEAQ (reference sequence). Trimming cost V 5 bases and J 0 bases; bases outside gene matches: 5. CDR3 loop: CASSPRQGMNTEAFF. The CDR3 DNA reads TGTGCCAGCAGCCCCAGACAGGGGATGAACACTGAAGCTTTCTTT.

The chain recombines TRBV4-3 with TRBJ1-1; no clear D gene. CDR3 size: 13 residues. Per germline, CDR1 LGHNA and CDR2 YSLEER. V dropped 2 bases and J dropped 5 bases, with 9 bases sitting between them. Here the CDR3 reads CASSQHMSTEAFF. In nucleotides, the CDR3 is TGCGCCAGCAGCCAACATATGAGTACTGAAGCTTTCTTT.

DNA of the CDR3: TGTGCCAGCAGCATCCGGGACTCTTCCTACGAGCAGTACTTC. Amino acid sequence: CASSIRDSSYEQYF. The chain has TRBV7-3 and TRBJ2-7; D is possibly TRBD2 (6 bases). Germline V lookup: CDR1 SGHTA, CDR2 FQGTGA. V was cut by 5 bases and J by 1 base, with 12 bases left in between. The CDR3 is 14 residues long. Filled out from reference TRBV7-3 and TRBJ2-7, the complete variable domain reads GAGVSQTPSNKVTEKGKYVELRCDPISGHTALYWYRQSLGQGPEFLIYFQGTGAADDSGLPNDRFFAVRPEGSVSTLKIQRTERGDSAVYLCASSIRDSSYEQYFGPGTRLTVT.

This chain links TRBV5-1 with TRBJ2-7; 11 bases line up with TRBD1. V dropped 2 bases and J dropped 3; count of bases not matched to a gene: 4. Germline V gene lookup returns CDR1 SGHRS and CDR2 YFSETQ. The CDR3 runs 15 residues. CDR3 sequence: CASSFGTGGLYEQYF. In nucleotides, the CDR3 is TGCGCCAGCAGCTTCGGGACAGGGGGTCTCTACGAGCAGTACTTC.

The chain carries TRBV27 and TRBJ1-4; 11 positions agree with TRBD1. From germline, CDR1 is MNHEY and CDR2 SMNVEV (reference sequence). V shed 9 bases and J 8 bases; nucleotides not matched to a gene: 8. The CDR3 extends over 14 amino acids. CDR3: CASWTGGRAEKLFF. In DNA, the CDR3 is TGTGCCAGTTGGACAGGGGGCAGGGCGGAAAAACTGTTTTTT.

The chain recombines TRBV25-1 with TRBJ2-5; the match to TRBD2 covers 7 bases. Germline assignment: CDR1 MGHDK and CDR2 SYGVNS. The CDR3 sequence is 15 residues long. V lost 2 bases, J lost 5 bases, and 8 bases stayed unmatched. The chain's CDR3 is CASSEQVGGGETQYF. The CDR3 coding sequence is TGTGCCAGCAGTGAACAGGTGGGGGGAGGGGAGACCCAGTACTTC. The whole variable domain, filled in from reference TRBV25-1 and TRBJ2-5, reads EADIYQTPRYLVIGTGKKITLECSQTMGHDKMYWYQQDPGMELHLIHYSYGVNSTEKGDLSSESTVSRIRTEHFPLTLESARPSHTSQYLCASSEQVGGGETQYFGPGTRLLVL.

This chain uses TRBV7-2 with TRBJ2-5; D may be TRBD2 (6 bases). This CDR3 spans 14 amino acids. CDR1 SGHTA and CDR2 FQGNSA come from the germline V gene. V shed 4 bases and J shed 4 bases, with 13 bases lying between them. CDR3 bases: TGTGCCAGCAGCTCGCGACTAGACGGAGAGACCCAGTACTTC. Residues: CASSSRLDGETQYF. The full variable domain, rest sourced from reference TRBV7-2 and TRBJ2-5, is GAGVSQSPSNKVTEKGKDVELRCDPISGHTALYWYRQSLGQGLEFLIYFQGNSAPDKSGLPSDRFSAERTGGSVSTLTIQRTQQEDSAVYLCASSSRLDGETQYFGPGTRLLVL.

A few counts support this clone. This chain connects TRBV11-3 to TRBJ2-7; D perhaps matches TRBD2 (5 bases). CDR3 size: 10 residues. The V and J ends lost 11 bases and 6 bases respectively, with 11 bases between them. Germline CDR1 SGHNT, CDR2 YENEEA. The CDR3 loop is CAPERAEQYF. Here the CDR3 DNA reads TGTGCCCCCGAGAGGGCCGAGCAGTACTTC.

Here the CDR3 reads CASSFTGPVGYTF. CDR3 DNA: TGTGCCAGCAGTTTTACAGGGCCGGTCGGCTACACCTTC. The genes are TRBV4-2 and TRBJ1-2, with D perhaps matching TRBD1 (6 bases). The CDR3 runs to 13 residues. CDR1 LGHNA and CDR2 YNFKEQ come from the germline V gene. Trimming removed 6 bases from V and 8 bases from J, with 16 bases in between.

The genes are TRBV5-5 and TRBJ1-1, with a weak D call TRBD1 (6 bases). With 0 bases removed from V and 0 bases from J, the gap between germline ends came to 6 bases. The CDR3 extends over 14 amino acids. CDR1 is SGHKS, CDR2 YYEKEE, per germline (reference sequence). CDR3 loop: CASSLGTVNTEAFF. The CDR3, as DNA: TGTGCCAGCAGCTTGGGGACAGTGAACACTGAAGCTTTCTTT.

This chain connects TRBV10-3 to TRBJ2-4, with 7 bases aligning to TRBD1. The trim removed 10 bases at V and 0 bases at J, leaving 6 bases unmatched. The germline gives CDR1 ENHRY, CDR2 SYGVKD. The CDR3 sequence is 14 residues long. The CDR3 nucleotides are TGTGCCACACAGGGGAATCGAGCCAAAAACATTCAGTACTTC. This gives the protein CATQGNRAKNIQYF.

This chain joins TRBV2 and TRBJ1-4, with unresolved D. Germline CDR1 SNHLY, CDR2 FYNNEI. Trimming left V 2 bases short and J 8 bases short, with 12 bases between. CDR3 length: 14 amino acids. CDR3 region: CASSETGLREKLFF. The CDR3, as DNA: TGTGCCAGCAGTGAAACCGGTTTGAGAGAAAAACTGTTTTTT.

This clone was counted a single time. The chain couples TRBV18 to TRBJ1-5; no firm D call. There are 13 residues in the CDR3. Germline-derived CDR1 and CDR2 are KGHSH and LQKENI. Trimming left V 1 base short and J 7 bases short, with 8 bases between. The DNA of the CDR3 is TGTGCCAGCTCACCACACGGAGAACAGCCCCAGCATTTT. Protein product: CASSPHGEQPQHF.

V is TRBV5-1 and J is TRBJ2-3, with a possible D match to TRBD1 (5 bases). This CDR3 is built from 18 residues. Trimming removed 3 bases from V and 1 base from J, with 21 bases in between. Germline V gene data show CDR1 as SGHRS and CDR2 as YFSETQ. CDR3 sequence (DNA): TGCGCCAGCAGCTGGGTTCCAGGGCAATCACCACGCACAGATACGCAGTATTTT. Translation gives CASSWVPGQSPRTDTQYF.

The genes are TRBV7-9 and TRBJ2-7; TRBD2 agrees at 10 bases. The length of the CDR3 is 18 residues. V was clipped by 1 base and J by 0 bases; unmatched bases: 9. CDR1 SEHNR and CDR2 FQNEAQ come from the germline V gene (reference sequence). For the CDR3, the DNA is TGTGCCAGCAGCTTAGGTTTTAGCGGGGGGCCTCCCTCCTACGAGCAGTACTTC. Its translation is CASSLGFSGGPPSYEQYF.

This clone was seen only a few times. The gene calls are TRBV4-1 and TRBJ1-4; D is undetermined. The V gene's germline CDR1 is MGHRA and CDR2 YSYEKL. The CDR3 length is 13 residues. Trimming cost V 6 bases and J 7 bases, with 12 bases left between them. CDR3 sequence reads: CASSRAPGEKLFF. In DNA form, the CDR3 reads TGCGCCAGCAGTCGAGCTCCGGGTGAAAAACTGTTTTTT.

CDR3: CASSSPQGSGNTIYF. The CDR3 nucleotides read TGTGCCAGCAGCTCCCCCCAGGGGTCGGGAAACACCATATATTTT. The V gene is TRBV11-2, the J gene TRBJ1-3; D possibly corresponds to TRBD1 (6 bases). CDR3 length: 15 amino acids. V was clipped by 4 bases and J by 4 bases, with 14 bases between them. CDR1 SGHAT and CDR2 FQNNGV come from the germline V gene.

V usage is TRBV19 and J usage is TRBJ1-1; D might be TRBD1 (5 bases). Trimming removed 0 bases at V and 0 bases at J, with 8 bases between. The CDR3 spans 15 residues. Germline CDR1 reads LNHDA; CDR2 reads SQIVND (reference sequence). The CDR3 nucleotides read TGTGCCAGTAGTATAGAGGCAGGGATGAACACTGAAGCTTTCTTT. Its translation: CASSIEAGMNTEAFF.

The chain couples TRBV7-3 to TRBJ1-2; TRBD1 might be the D (5 bases). This CDR3 comprises 14 residues. Trimming pared 4 bases from V and 4 bases from J, leaving 13 bases between. Germline loops: CDR1 SGHTA, CDR2 FQGTGA. CDR3 nucleotide sequence: TGTGCCAGCAGCTCGTCCGGGGGAGCCTATGGCTACACCTTC. Its translation: CASSSSGGAYGYTF.

In DNA, the CDR3 is TGTGCCAGCAGCTTAGCCCGACAGGGGTTTGCTGAAGCTTTCTTT. Residues: CASSLARQGFAEAFF. The chain joins TRBV11-2 to TRBJ1-1, with 8 positions matching TRBD1. The germline CDR1 and CDR2 sequences are SGHAT and FQNNGV. The CDR3 is 15 residues long. After removal of 1 base from V and 6 bases from J, the junction contained 7 bases not matched to a gene.